This T cell receptor (beta chain) was identified in a study of T cell repertoires in cytomegalovirus infection. As concerns this clonotype: No antigen is known for it.

CDR1 is LNHDA and CDR2 is SQIVND in the germline V gene (reference sequence). This CDR3 has 13 residues. Trimming removed 7 bases at V and 7 bases at J, with 14 bases between. TCRdb passed the reads through MiXCR, listing each CDR3 protein once. The sample lists hundreds of thousands of distinct CDR3 sequences, roughly 33% seen once, with about 18% in the top ten. The rearrangement links TRBV19 to TRBJ1-5, with D tentatively TRBD1 (6 bases). The clonotype originates from a human donor in good health (CMV status not recorded). Some clones in this sample may be carry-over from other donors' samples. Sequenced here: cultured PBMCs, sampled from culture after CMV antigen stimulation. The CDR3 region has the DNA TGTGCCAGTACAGGGGCCAGAGGCCAGCCCCAGCATTTT. Translated, it gives CASTGARGQPQHF.